Each of the 21 T cell receptor beta chains below was sequenced from the same sample in a study of blood T cell repertoires in COVID-19. Libraries were prepared by immunoSEQ multiplex PCR; TCRdb keeps only in-frame clonotypes and omits some of them. Of about 140,000 clones listed, 70% to 90% were seen once; the top ten hold 5% to 6%. Sequenced material: peripheral blood. The origin of the receptors is a human donor in a cohort sampled during active COVID-19.

The chain employs TRBV7-2 and TRBJ2-5, with 7 bases identical to TRBD2. This CDR3 has 14 residues. J was trimmed by 5 bases and V by 5 bases; bases with no gene match: 8. Germline V CDR1 and CDR2: SGHTA, FQGNSA. CDR3: CASSPRGTLETQYF. DNA for the CDR3: TGTGCCAGCAGCCCGCGGGGGACCCTGGAGACCCAGTACTTC.

In its sample, this clone was seen a few times. The gene calls are TRBV28 and TRBJ1-1; the match to TRBD1 covers 7 bases. Looked up from germline, CDR1 is MDHEN and CDR2 is SYDVKM. J gave up 0 bases and V 10 bases, and 5 bases lay outside the gene matches. The CDR3 is made up of 13 amino acids. Here the CDR3 reads CATTGVMNTEAFF. The CDR3 DNA is TGTGCCACCACAGGGGTGATGAACACTGAAGCTTTCTTT.

The V gene is TRBV7-8, the J gene TRBJ1-6, with a weak D call TRBD1 (6 bases). CDR1 and CDR2 from the germline V gene are SGHVS and FQNEAQ. CDR3 length: 17 amino acids. Trimming left V 5 bases short and J 7 bases short, with 21 bases between. CDR3 in DNA: TGTGCCAGCAGCCGATTATCGCGGACAGCATTGAATTCACCCCTCCACTTT. Translating gives CASSRLSRTALNSPLHF.

The chain is built from TRBV28 and TRBJ2-1; D remains unclear. The V and J ends lost 6 bases and 10 bases respectively, with 13 bases between them. The CDR3 contains 12 residues. Per the germline V gene, CDR1 is MDHEN and CDR2 is SYDVKM. The CDR3 nucleotides are TGTGCCAGCAGCTCCCCCCTTCAGGAGCAGTTCTTC. This encodes CASSSPLQEQFF.

CDR3 DNA sequence: TGCGCCAGCAGTGGGGGGCAGGGGCAGACAGATACGCAGTATTTT. This encodes CASSGGQGQTDTQYF. V and J are TRBV10-1 and TRBJ2-3; tentatively, D is TRBD1 (6 bases). CDR3 length: 15 residues. Germline CDR1 is WNHNN and CDR2 is SYGVQD (reference sequence). V shed 4 bases and J shed 3 bases, with 14 bases lying between them.

The chain is built from TRBV5-1 and TRBJ2-5; unclear D gene. Germline CDR1 reads SGHRS; CDR2 reads YFSETQ. The ends were cut back, 0 bases at V and 4 bases at J, with 13 bases in the middle. There are 15 residues in the CDR3. In nucleotides, the CDR3 is TGCGCCAGCAGCTTGGGGGCCCCCTCTTCAGAGACCCAGTACTTC. Amino acids: CASSLGAPSSETQYF.

This sequence joins TRBV19 and TRBJ1-5; D gene uncertain. CDR1 is LNHDA, CDR2 SQIVND, per germline (reference sequence). CDR3 length: 15 residues. V shed 4 bases and J shed 2 bases, with 12 bases lying between them. CDR3 in amino acids: CASSRRGQGNQPQHF. DNA for the CDR3: TGTGCCAGTAGTAGACGAGGGCAGGGCAATCAGCCCCAGCATTTT.

The sample holds a few counts of this clone. The V call is TRBV24-1, the J call TRBJ2-7; unclear D gene. V was clipped by 0 bases and J by 6 bases, with 20 bases between them. The CDR3 runs to 17 residues. Germline V CDR1 and CDR2: KGHDR, SFDVKD. CDR3 nucleotides: TGTGCCACCAGTGATTTGCGATCGTGGAGAGCCATGGGCGAGCAGTACTTC. Translation: CATSDLRSWRAMGEQYF.

The CDR3 DNA reads as TGTGCCAGCAGTTTGAACAGGGGGATTGTTACAGATACGCAGTATTTT. It codes for CASSLNRGIVTDTQYF. V and J are TRBV28 and TRBJ2-3, with 8 bases aligning to TRBD1. This CDR3 comprises 16 residues. The V gene's germline CDR1 is MDHEN and CDR2 SYDVKM. Trimming removed 3 bases from V and 3 bases from J; junction bases left unmatched: 8.

This clone was counted once. J is TRBJ2-2 and V is TRBV12-3 or TRBV12-4; D remains ambiguous. Trimming shortened V by 6 bases and J by 4 bases, and 9 bases separated the two germline ends. This CDR3 contains 13 residues. CDR3 nucleotide sequence: TGTGCCAGCAGCCCACGAGCCACCGGGGAGCTGTTTTTT. Translating gives CASSPRATGELFF.

The CDR3 DNA reads TGTGCCAGCTCACCCCGGACAGGAGCAACTAATGAAAAACTGTTTTTT. This translates into CASSPRTGATNEKLFF. The chain couples TRBV18 to TRBJ1-4, with TRBD1 identical over 7 bases. The CDR3 runs to 16 residues. From germline, CDR1 is KGHSH and CDR2 LQKENI. Trimming took 3 bases from V and 0 from J; bases not matched to a gene: 4.

The V call is TRBV7-3, the J call TRBJ2-2, with 10 bases fitting TRBD1. With 5 bases clipped from V and 5 bases from J, the junction kept 8 bases outside the gene matches. This CDR3 is built from 16 residues. CDR1 is SGHTA, CDR2 FQGTGA, per germline. In nucleotides, the CDR3 is TGTGCCAGCAGCCTATGGGACAGGGGATGGACCGGGGAGCTGTTTTTT. Residues: CASSLWDRGWTGELFF.

This clone was seen just once. This chain links TRBV6-5 with TRBJ2-3; 7 nucleotides match TRBD2. The V gene end was trimmed by 4 bases and the J gene end by 5 bases; junction bases not matched to a gene: 3. The CDR3 covers 13 residues. From germline, CDR1 is MNHEY and CDR2 SVGAGI. This CDR3 is CASSFQRGDTQYF. DNA of the CDR3: TGTGCCAGCAGTTTCCAGCGGGGAGATACGCAGTATTTT.

The chain combines TRBV27 with TRBJ2-3, with no clear D. The CDR3 is 11 amino acids. Deletions cut 4 bases from V and 10 bases from J, with 9 bases between. Germline V gene lookup returns CDR1 MNHEY and CDR2 SMNVEV (reference sequence). The CDR3 DNA sequence: TGTGCCAGCAGTTCCCAAACGGCGCAGTATTTT. Translated, it gives CASSSQTAQYF.

V is TRBV27 and J is TRBJ1-2; 12 positions agree with TRBD1. CDR3 length: 16 amino acids. In germline, CDR1 is MNHEY, CDR2 SMNVEV (reference sequence). V trimming: 3 bases; J trimming: 5 bases; junction bases outside the gene matches: 7. The CDR3 nucleotides are TGTGCCAGCAGTTTGTTGGGGACAGGGGGCAGATATGGCTACACCTTC. Amino acids: CASSLLGTGGRYGYTF.

The chain combines TRBV5-1 with TRBJ2-3; TRBD2 agrees at 8 bases. Germline CDR1 is SGHRS and CDR2 is YFSETQ. J gave up 3 bases and V 1 base, and 4 bases lay outside the gene matches. The CDR3 covers 15 residues. CDR3 sequence reads: CASSLNSGTTDTQYF. CDR3 DNA: TGCGCCAGCAGCTTGAATAGCGGGACAACAGATACGCAGTATTTT.

The CDR3 is CAIRDRGGSPLHF. CDR3 nucleotides: TGTGCCATCAGGGACAGGGGGGGTTCACCCCTCCACTTT. The J gene is TRBJ1-6, the V gene TRBV10-3, with 10 bases lining up with TRBD1. The CDR3 length is 13 residues. Germline V gives CDR1 ENHRY, CDR2 SYGVKD. Unmatched junction bases numbered 2, after V lost 6 bases and J lost 9 bases.

This chain connects TRBV4-1 to TRBJ2-7, with TRBD1 matching over 8 bases. Losses at the gene ends were 0 bases for V and 3 bases for J; bases not matched to a gene: 4. CDR3 length: 15 amino acids. Germline-derived CDR1 and CDR2 are MGHRA and YSYEKL. The CDR3 protein is CASSQESRGLYEQYF. Here the CDR3 DNA reads TGCGCCAGCAGCCAAGAGAGCAGGGGGCTCTACGAGCAGTACTTC.

This chain links TRBV2 with TRBJ1-2; 11 nucleotides agree with TRBD1. Germline trimming cut 4 bases from V and 4 bases from J; bases unmatched to any gene: 2. The CDR3 covers 14 residues. Germline V lookup: CDR1 SNHLY, CDR2 FYNNEI. The CDR3 bases are TGTGCCAGCAGTGTGGGACAGGGGGGCTATGGCTACACCTTC. Protein: CASSVGQGGYGYTF.

In its sample, this clone ranks as medium-sized. This chain uses TRBV3-1 (or the pseudogene TRBV3-2) with TRBJ1-5; TRBD1 matches 9 bases. J lost 6 bases, V lost 5 bases, and 2 bases had no gene match. This CDR3 spans 13 amino acids. The germline gives CDR1 LGHDT, CDR2 YNNKEL (reference sequence). CDR3 in amino acids: CASSDRGIQPQHF. DNA of the CDR3: TGTGCCAGCAGCGACAGGGGGATTCAGCCCCAGCATTTT.

J is TRBJ2-2 and V is TRBV11-1, with D possibly matching TRBD1 (5 bases). In germline, CDR1 is SGHAT, CDR2 FQDESV (reference sequence). V lost 10 bases to trimming and J lost 1 base, with 16 bases between them. The CDR3 runs 15 residues. In DNA, the CDR3 is TGTGCCATCGCCCCTATAGGGGTGAACACCGGGGAGCTGTTTTTT. Its protein is CAIAPIGVNTGELFF.